The source of this TCR beta chain is a study of T cell responses to AZD1222 COVID-19 vaccine. Produced via immunoSEQ multiplex PCR; TCRdb's table is partial and in-frame only. The repertoire includes 84,000 or so clones, over 80% of them detected once, and under 20% sits in the top ten. The CDR3 spans 16 residues. V was clipped by 3 bases and J by 2 bases; unmatched bases: 3. Per the germline V gene, CDR1 is MGHDK and CDR2 is SYGVNS. This clonotype was obtained from an adult in good health. Material: peripheral blood, obtained on day 0 of AZD1222 vaccination. The chain carries TRBV25-1 and TRBJ2-3, with 12 bases fitting TRBD2. The CDR3 nucleotides read TGTGCCAGCAGTGAGGGGACTAGCGGGTTCACAGATACGCAGTATTTT. Its protein product is CASSEGTSGFTDTQYF.